These 31 T cell receptor beta chains were sequenced from one sample in a study of blood T cell repertoires in COVID-19. Clones were read by immunoSEQ multiplex PCR, and TCRdb kept only the in-frame ones, dropping some. The top ten hold approximately 30% of the sample, which has tens of thousands of clones, about nine tenths seen once. Specimen: peripheral blood. The receptor source for this set is an elderly woman with acute or convalescent COVID-19.

The chain employs TRBV6-5 and TRBJ1-6; perhaps TRBD1 as D (6 bases). V shed 8 bases and J shed 8 bases, with 13 bases lying between them. The CDR3 is 13 residues long. In germline, CDR1 is MNHEY, CDR2 SVGAGI. CDR3 in amino acids: CASLRTEDSPLHF. The CDR3 nucleotides read TGTGCCAGCCTTCGGACAGAAGATTCACCCCTCCACTTT.

This chain connects TRBV30 to TRBJ2-3, with 7 nucleotides matching TRBD1. V was clipped by 5 bases and J by 0 bases; unmatched bases: 5. This CDR3 comprises 14 residues. Germline CDR1 GTSNPN, CDR2 SVGIG (reference sequence). The CDR3 coding sequence is TGTGCCTGGGGGCCGGGACAGAGCACAGATACGCAGTATTTT. Amino acid sequence: CAWGPGQSTDTQYF.

V gene TRBV2 combines with J gene TRBJ1-5; D might be TRBD1 (6 bases). The CDR3 has 13 amino acids. CDR1 and CDR2 from the germline V gene are SNHLY and FYNNEI. The ends were cut back, 8 bases at V and 3 bases at J, with 11 bases in the middle. CDR3 nucleotides: TGTGCCAGCTCTGACAGGAACAATCAGCCCCAGCATTTT. Residues: CASSDRNNQPQHF.

This chain connects TRBV7-9 to TRBJ1-1; no reliable D call. Germline assignment: CDR1 SEHNR and CDR2 FQNEAQ (reference sequence). The CDR3 sequence is 12 residues long. Between the trimmed V and J ends, which lost 4 bases and 1 base, there was a span of 4 bases. The CDR3 region has the DNA TGTGCCAGCAGCTACACGAACACTGAAGCTTTCTTT. It encodes CASSYTNTEAFF. Variable domain in full (rest from reference TRBV7-9 and TRBJ1-1): DTGVSQNPRHKITKRGQNVTFRCDPISEHNRLYWYRQTLGQGPEFLTYFQNEAQLEKSRLLSDRFSAERPKGSFSTLEIQRTEQGDSAMYLCASSYTNTEAFFGQGTRLTVV.

The chain recombines TRBV3-1 (or the pseudogene TRBV3-2) with TRBJ1-4; 7 bases are shared with TRBD1. Trimming removed 5 bases from V and 5 bases from J; junction bases left unmatched: 8. The CDR3 runs 15 residues. CDR1 is LGHDT and CDR2 is YNNKEL in the germline V gene (reference sequence). This chain's CDR3 is CASSSSGGPNEKLFF. As DNA, the CDR3 is TGTGCCAGCAGCTCGTCAGGGGGACCCAATGAAAAACTGTTTTTT.

The V gene is TRBV19, the J gene TRBJ1-2; D is perhaps TRBD1 (6 bases). Germline CDR1 reads LNHDA; CDR2 reads SQIVND (reference sequence). The CDR3 consists of 14 residues. V was cut by 7 bases and J by 9 bases, with 21 bases left in between. CDR3 sequence reads: CASMLGGAFVRYTF. The CDR3 bases are TGTGCCAGTATGCTTGGGGGGGCATTCGTTCGCTACACCTTC.

This clone has just a few counts. The J gene is TRBJ2-3, the V gene TRBV12-5, with D tentatively TRBD2 (6 bases). V lost 0 bases, J lost 5 bases, and 12 bases lay in between. The CDR3 has 15 residues. Germline loops: CDR1 LGHNT, CDR2 FRNRAP. This chain's CDR3 is CASGLVHGGEDTQYF. The CDR3 DNA sequence: TGTGCTAGTGGTTTGGTCCACGGAGGGGAAGATACGCAGTATTTT.

This chain links TRBV12-3 or TRBV12-4 with TRBJ1-6; D is uncertain. The CDR3 length is 13 residues. The V end lost 6 bases, the J end lost 7 bases, and 10 bases lay between the germline ends. CDR3 nucleotides: TGTGCCAGCAGGCGGGGTGGAAATTCACCCCTCCACTTT. As protein: CASRRGGNSPLHF.

The rearrangement joins TRBV2 to TRBJ1-1; TRBD1 matches at 7 bases. Germline CDR1 and CDR2: SNHLY and FYNNEI. The ends lost 2 bases at V and 4 bases at J; junction bases unmatched: 7. The CDR3 is 15 amino acids. The CDR3 loop is CASSESEGAATEAFF. The CDR3 nucleotides are TGTGCCAGCAGTGAATCGGAGGGGGCGGCCACTGAAGCTTTCTTT.

V is TRBV10-3 and J is TRBJ2-7, with D unclear. CDR3 length: 12 amino acids. V was shortened by 8 bases and J by 4 bases, with 12 bases between the two germline ends. Per germline, CDR1 ENHRY and CDR2 SYGVKD. The CDR3 is CAIADLGYEQYF. The CDR3 DNA sequence: TGTGCCATCGCTGACCTCGGGTACGAGCAGTACTTC.

The V and J genes are TRBV19 and TRBJ2-2; 8 nucleotides align to TRBD2. In germline, CDR1 is LNHDA, CDR2 SQIVND (reference sequence). The CDR3 covers 16 residues. J gave up 2 bases and V 1 base, and 3 bases lay outside the gene matches. The chain's CDR3 is CASSIAGGVNTGELFF. The CDR3, as DNA: TGTGCCAGTAGTATAGCCGGGGGGGTTAACACCGGGGAGCTGTTTTTT.

This clone turned up a few times. The rearrangement joins TRBV7-8 to TRBJ1-1; 10 bases are a match to TRBD1. The CDR3 totals 14 residues. The germline gives CDR1 SGHVS, CDR2 FQNEAQ. The V segment lost 4 bases and the J segment 5 bases; nucleotides outside the gene matches: 4. The CDR3 sequence is CASSWDRGRTEAFF. As DNA, the CDR3 is TGTGCCAGCAGCTGGGACAGGGGAAGGACTGAAGCTTTCTTT.

The V and J genes are TRBV7-9 and TRBJ1-2; D might be TRBD1 (5 bases). The CDR3 covers 16 residues. The V gene lost 7 bases and the J gene lost 3 bases, with 21 bases spanning the gap. Germline-derived CDR1 and CDR2 are SEHNR and FQNEAQ (reference sequence). CDR3 loop: CASTSLRAGNDYGYTF. The CDR3 DNA sequence: TGTGCCAGCACCTCGCTCCGGGCAGGGAATGACTATGGCTACACCTTC. Full variable domain (rest looked up from reference TRBV7-9 and TRBJ1-2): DTGVSQNPRHKITKRGQNVTFRCDPISEHNRLYWYRQTLGQGPEFLTYFQNEAQLEKSRLLSDRFSAERPKGSFSTLEIQRTEQGDSAMYLCASTSLRAGNDYGYTFGSGTRLTVV.

This clone was seen only a few times. The chain has TRBV18 and TRBJ2-5; perhaps TRBD2 as D (6 bases). V was cut by 3 bases and J by 2 bases, with 13 bases left in between. This CDR3 is 15 amino acids long. Germline loops: CDR1 KGHSH, CDR2 LQKENI. CDR3 sequence: CASSPLAGRQETQYF. CDR3 nucleotides: TGTGCCAGCTCACCCCTCGCGGGGAGACAAGAGACCCAGTACTTC.

V and J are TRBV5-5 and TRBJ2-3; D gene unclear. The CDR3 length is 12 residues. Germline V CDR1 and CDR2: SGHKS, YYEKEE (reference sequence). V was trimmed by 4 bases and J by 6 bases, leaving 9 bases between them. CDR3 protein: CASSPLPDTQYF. In DNA, the CDR3 is TGTGCCAGCAGCCCCCTCCCGGATACGCAGTATTTT.

The V and J genes are TRBV7-9 and TRBJ1-4, with D tentatively TRBD1 (5 bases). V was pared by 7 bases and J by 0 bases, with 12 bases between. In germline, CDR1 is SEHNR, CDR2 FQNEAQ (reference sequence). The CDR3 covers 15 residues. As DNA, the CDR3 is TGTGCCAGCACGCTGGAGGGGACAACTAATGAAAAACTGTTTTTT. As protein: CASTLEGTTNEKLFF.

This chain joins TRBV5-1 and TRBJ1-4; no definite D call. The germline V gene encodes CDR1 SGHRS and CDR2 YFSETQ. The V end was cut by 1 base, the J end by 2 bases, with 12 bases between. The CDR3 is 16 amino acids. The CDR3 sequence: CASSLRGRRTNEKLFF. The CDR3 DNA sequence: TGCGCCAGCAGCTTGCGAGGGCGCAGGACTAATGAAAAACTGTTTTTT.

This clone was counted between two and nine times. This sequence joins TRBV3-1 (or the pseudogene TRBV3-2) and TRBJ2-5; TRBD2 agrees at 9 bases. The V gene end was trimmed by 1 base and the J gene end by 2 bases; junction bases not matched to a gene: 5. Per germline, CDR1 LGHDT and CDR2 YNNKEL (reference sequence). The CDR3 covers 16 residues. The CDR3 sequence is CASSQVGSGGQETQYF. The CDR3 DNA is TGTGCCAGCAGCCAAGTGGGTAGCGGGGGACAAGAGACCCAGTACTTC.

By share of the sample, this clone is medium-sized. The chain joins TRBV6-5 to TRBJ1-2, with D maybe TRBD1 (5 bases). CDR1 is MNHEY and CDR2 is SVGAGI in the germline V gene. The CDR3 is 13 residues long. Trimming shortened V by 0 bases and J by 7 bases, and 9 bases separated the two germline ends. CDR3 DNA sequence: TGTGCCAGCAGTTACTCGGATGGGGCTGGCTACACCTTC. Its translation: CASSYSDGAGYTF.

V is TRBV11-2 and J is TRBJ2-1, with 11 bases matching TRBD2. Trimming removed 5 bases from V and 10 bases from J; junction bases left unmatched: 7. The CDR3 totals 14 residues. Looked up from germline, CDR1 is SGHAT and CDR2 is FQNNGV. CDR3 in amino acids: CASSTTRLAGEQFF. In DNA form, the CDR3 reads TGTGCCAGCAGCACAACCAGACTAGCGGGGGAGCAGTTCTTC.

The chain recombines TRBV10-2 with TRBJ1-4, with TRBD1 matching over 10 bases. Germline V gives CDR1 WSHSY, CDR2 SAAADI. There are 15 residues in the CDR3. The ends lost 6 bases at V and 8 bases at J; junction bases unmatched: 9. The CDR3 spells CASSERTGGREKLFF. CDR3 in DNA: TGCGCCAGCAGCGAAAGGACAGGGGGTCGCGAAAAACTGTTTTTT.

Written as DNA, the CDR3 is TGCGCCAGCAGCTTGGGGCCTCGCGGCGCCAAAAACATTCAGTACTTC. The encoded protein is CASSLGPRGAKNIQYF. The chain combines TRBV5-1 with TRBJ2-4; D unclear. V lost 0 bases and J 1 base, leaving 11 bases between the germline ends. The CDR3 consists of 16 residues. Germline CDR1 is SGHRS and CDR2 is YFSETQ.

The genes are TRBV5-1 and TRBJ2-1, with 11 bases identical to TRBD2. V was clipped by 4 bases and J by 4 bases; unmatched bases: 10. Germline V gives CDR1 SGHRS, CDR2 YFSETQ. The CDR3 has 17 residues. CDR3 protein: CASSPRLAGQIYNEQFF. In DNA form, the CDR3 reads TGCGCCAGCAGCCCCAGACTAGCGGGGCAAATTTACAATGAGCAGTTCTTC. The full variable domain, with the rest looked up from reference TRBV5-1 and TRBJ2-1, is KAGVTQTPRYLIKTRGQQVTLSCSPISGHRSVSWYQQTPGQGLQFLFEYFSETQRNKGNFPGRFSGRQFSNSRSEMNVSTLELGDSALYLCASSPRLAGQIYNEQFFGPGTRLTVL.

This sequence joins TRBV7-9 and TRBJ1-4; D remains ambiguous. Germline CDR1 and CDR2: SEHNR and FQNEAQ (reference sequence). The CDR3 covers 14 residues. V shed 1 base and J shed 0 bases, with 3 bases lying between them. CDR3 in DNA: TGTGCCAGCAGCTTAGGCGCAACTAATGAAAAACTGTTTTTT. Protein sequence: CASSLGATNEKLFF. Full variable domain (remainder filled in from reference TRBV7-9 and TRBJ1-4): DTGVSQNPRHKITKRGQNVTFRCDPISEHNRLYWYRQTLGQGPEFLTYFQNEAQLEKSRLLSDRFSAERPKGSFSTLEIQRTEQGDSAMYLCASSLGATNEKLFFGSGTQLSVL.

The V call is TRBV4-1, the J call TRBJ1-4; TRBD1 is a possible D gene (5 bases). V lost 4 bases to trimming and J lost 8 bases, with 17 bases between them. The CDR3 extends over 15 amino acids. Per germline, CDR1 MGHRA and CDR2 YSYEKL. The CDR3 spells CASSPLGAGREKLFF. CDR3 bases: TGCGCCAGCAGCCCCCTCGGCGCAGGGCGGGAAAAACTGTTTTTT.

The chain links TRBV2 to TRBJ1-1; D uncertain. The V and J ends lost 3 bases and 11 bases respectively, with 13 bases between them. Germline CDR1 and CDR2: SNHLY and FYNNEI. This CDR3 region has 12 residues. CDR3 sequence reads: CASSDHRLLAFF. The CDR3, as DNA: TGTGCCAGCAGTGATCACCGACTCTTGGCTTTCTTT.

The rearrangement links TRBV20-1 to TRBJ1-6; D gene ambiguous. Germline V gene data show CDR1 as DFQATT and CDR2 as SNEGSKA (reference sequence). Between the trimmed V and J ends, which lost 5 bases and 14 bases, there was a span of 13 bases. The CDR3 length is 11 residues. CDR3 residues: CSAPEEESLHF. The CDR3 coding sequence is TGCAGTGCTCCAGAGGAGGAGTCCCTCCACTTT.

This clone has only one observation. V usage is TRBV28 and J usage is TRBJ1-5; D may be TRBD1 (6 bases). Germline CDR1 is MDHEN and CDR2 is SYDVKM. This CDR3 region has 16 residues. V lost 5 bases, J lost 11 bases, and 25 bases lay in between. Here the CDR3 DNA reads TGTGCCAGCAGTACCACCCCCCACAGGGATGTATTGGCCCAGCATTTT. This sequence encodes CASSTTPHRDVLAQHF.

This clone has a single count. The chain links TRBV27 to TRBJ2-3; possible D gene TRBD1, 6 bases. This CDR3 is 13 amino acids long. V dropped 5 bases and J dropped 3 bases, with 9 bases sitting between them. CDR1 and CDR2 from the germline V gene are MNHEY and SMNVEV (reference sequence). The CDR3 DNA reads TGTGCCAGCAGTATCGGGACAACAGATACGCAGTATTTT. Protein product: CASSIGTTDTQYF.

The chain recombines TRBV5-1 with TRBJ2-6, with TRBD2 as a possible D gene (5 bases). The CDR3 sequence is 15 residues long. Trimming removed 6 bases at V and 2 bases at J, with 12 bases between. The V gene's germline CDR1 is SGHRS and CDR2 YFSETQ. The CDR3 region has the DNA TGCGCCAGCAAAGAGGGTCTGGCTGGGGCCAACGTCCTGACTTTC. Protein sequence: CASKEGLAGANVLTF.

The rearrangement uses TRBV27 and TRBJ2-7, with 11 positions matching TRBD2. The CDR3 is 14 residues long. The germline V gene has CDR1 MNHEY and CDR2 SMNVEV (reference sequence). With 7 bases clipped from V and 7 bases from J, the junction kept 9 bases outside the gene matches. In DNA, the CDR3 is TGTGCCAGCACCAGTCGACTAGCGGGGAGGGAGCAGTACTTC. Translation: CASTSRLAGREQYF.